Listed below are T cell receptor beta chains from one sample, sequenced in a study of identical twins. TCRdb fed the 5' RACE reads into MiXCR, producing one record per CDR3 protein. The table shows about 460,000 distinct CDR3 sequences, with 13% to 15% occurring only once. The sample also formed part of further work on yellow fever vaccine responses in identical twins.

The material sequenced was CD4+ T cells sorted from blood. The receptors here all came from a woman aged 18-30 years in good health. CDR3s include the opening cysteine and the closing phenylalanine or tryptophan. A D gene is named only where the DNA matches it firmly. Clone size is stated in some rows and not others, as once, few, many or a class when expanded.

clone size,J gene,V gene,D gene,CDR3 DNA,CDR3 protein
-,TRBJ2-1,TRBV6-2/TRBV6-3,-,TGTGCCAGCAGCTTAGCGGAGTATTACAATGAGCAGTTCTTC,CASSLAEYYNEQFF
few,TRBJ2-3,TRBV20-1,TRBD2,TGCAGTGCTAGGCGGACTAGCGGGGGCCCAGATACGCAGTATTTT,CSARRTSGGPDTQYF
many,TRBJ1-1,TRBV5-1,-,TGCGCCAGCAGCGGCGGACAGCCAAACACTGAAGCTTTCTTT,CASSGGQPNTEAFF
few,TRBJ2-1,TRBV15,TRBD1,TGTGCCACCAGCAACCGGGACAGGGGGTCGAATGAGCAGTTCTTC,CATSNRDRGSNEQFF
few,TRBJ2-7,TRBV6-5,TRBD2,TGTGCCAGCAGTTACCGGACTAGCGGGAGTCTTCGCGAGCAGTACTTC,CASSYRTSGSLREQYF
few,TRBJ2-5,TRBV11-2,TRBD2,TGTGCCAGCCAACCAGGACTAGCGGGGAAAGGGGTACAAGAGACCCAGTACTTC,CASQPGLAGKGVQETQYF
-,TRBJ1-1,TRBV29-1,TRBD1,TGCAGCTTCTACAGGGGGGGAACTGAAGCTTTCTTT,CSFYRGGTEAFF
few,TRBJ2-2,TRBV9,-,TGTGCCAGCAGCGTAGAAGGGGTACCCACCGGGGAGCTGTTTTTT,CASSVEGVPTGELFF
-,TRBJ2-5,TRBV6-5,-,TGTGCCAGCAGTTACTGGGGGGCGGAAGAGACCCAGTACTTC,CASSYWGAEETQYF
few,TRBJ1-1,TRBV29-1,-,TGCAGTTACCAGGGTTTGAGGGAAACTGAAGCTTTCTTT,CSYQGLRETEAFF
-,TRBJ2-5,TRBV5-1,-,TGCGCCAGCGGCGCCCTCTCCCAGGGTACGTCGGAGACCCAGTACTTC,CASGALSQGTSETQYF
few,TRBJ2-5,TRBV5-1,TRBD1,TGCGCCAGCAGCAGTGGACAGGCCCTCGAGACCCAGTACTTC,CASSSGQALETQYF
-,TRBJ2-3,TRBV6-2/TRBV6-3,-,TGTGCCAGCAGTTACGAGACAGTGTATGCAGATACGCAGTATTTT,CASSYETVYADTQYF
-,TRBJ1-5,TRBV27,TRBD1,TGTGCCAGCAGGGACAGGGGCGGTCAGCCCCAGCATTTT,CASRDRGGQPQHF
many,TRBJ2-7,TRBV5-1,-,TGCGCCAGCAGCTTGGGCCGCACCCGGGACACTAGGCACGAGCAGTACTTC,CASSLGRTRDTRHEQYF
many,TRBJ2-5,TRBV20-1,-,TGCAGTGCCAGAGGTCCAGGGAGGGAGACCCAGTACTTC,CSARGPGRETQYF
-,TRBJ2-1,TRBV20-1,TRBD2,TGCAGTGCTCACCCACTAGCGGGGGCCCCTGTCAGTGAGCAGTTCTTC,CSAHPLAGAPVSEQFF
-,TRBJ2-2,TRBV24-1,-,TGTGCCACCAGTGACCTGCTCCCTGGGGCCGGGGAGCTGTTTTTT,CATSDLLPGAGELFF
few,TRBJ2-5,TRBV7-7,-,TGTGCTAGCAGCGTCGGGGGCGACAGATTAGAGACCCAGTACTTC,CASSVGGDRLETQYF
-,TRBJ2-2,TRBV14,-,TGTGCCAGCAGCCAAGATCTTATGAGGGCCGGGGAGCTGTTTTTT,CASSQDLMRAGELFF
-,TRBJ2-7,TRBV6-5,TRBD1,TGTGCCAGCAGTTACCAACCAGGGGGCTTGTACGAGCAGTACTTC,CASSYQPGGLYEQYF
-,TRBJ2-1,TRBV20-1,TRBD2,TGCAGTGCTAGACGCCTTCTAGCGGGAGTTTACAATGAGCAGTTCTTC,CSARRLLAGVYNEQFF
few,TRBJ2-7,TRBV3-1,TRBD1,TGTGCCAGCAGCCAGGGACAGGCGAAGTACTACGAGCAGTACTTC,CASSQGQAKYYEQYF
few,TRBJ2-5,TRBV3-1,-,TGTGCCAGCAGCCAAGGGGCGGGGCAAGAGACCCAGTACTTC,CASSQGAGQETQYF
-,TRBJ2-7,TRBV3-1,-,TGTGCCAGCAGCCAAGGCCTACCGCGGCAAAACGAGCAGTACTTC,CASSQGLPRQNEQYF
few,TRBJ2-1,TRBV5-5,TRBD2,TGTGCCAGCAGCGCCCCGGGGGGGCTTACCTACAATGAGCAGTTCTTC,CASSAPGGLTYNEQFF
-,TRBJ1-1,TRBV7-2,-,TGTGCCAGCAGCCGTCTACACAGGAACACTGAAGCTTTCTTT,CASSRLHRNTEAFF
-,TRBJ1-1,TRBV3-1,-,TGTGCCAGCAGCCAACAAGGGATGAGAACTGAAGCTTTCTTT,CASSQQGMRTEAFF
-,TRBJ2-1,TRBV6-6,-,TGTGCCAGCAGTTACGTTAACGGGAATGAGCAGTTCTTC,CASSYVNGNEQFF
few,TRBJ2-5,TRBV9,-,TGTGCCAGCAGCGAGGGGGACGGATACCAAGAGACCCAGTACTTC,CASSEGDGYQETQYF
-,TRBJ2-2,TRBV29-1,-,TGCAGCGTTGGACGACTTAGGGGGGCCGGGGAGCTGTTTTTT,CSVGRLRGAGELFF
-,TRBJ1-2,TRBV14,-,TGTGCCAGCAGCCAAGAAAAGGTCGTTATTGGAGGCTACACCTTC,CASSQEKVVIGGYTF
-,TRBJ2-7,TRBV12-3/TRBV12-4,-,TGTGCCAGCAGCTTCGGAGGGCCAGGTGGGGCCTACGAGCAGTACTTC,CASSFGGPGGAYEQYF
few,TRBJ2-3,TRBV12-3/TRBV12-4,-,TGTGCCAGCAGTTTCCTGGGGTCAGATACGCAGTATTTT,CASSFLGSDTQYF
-,TRBJ1-2,TRBV20-1,-,TGCAGTGCTAGAGGCGAATATGGCTACACCTTC,CSARGEYGYTF
few,TRBJ2-1,TRBV12-3/TRBV12-4,TRBD2,TGTGCCAGCAGACCCGGGACTAGGTCCTACAATGAGCAGTTCTTC,CASRPGTRSYNEQFF
-,TRBJ2-7,TRBV7-2,-,TGTGCCAGCAGCTTAAGCGGTACCCTGTTTTACGAGCAGTACTTC,CASSLSGTLFYEQYF
-,TRBJ2-1,TRBV12-3/TRBV12-4,-,TGTGCCAGCAGCCCTGACCAAACCTACAATGAGCAGTTCTTC,CASSPDQTYNEQFF
few,TRBJ2-3,TRBV5-1,-,TGCGCCAGCAGCTCCCGACAGACAACTAGCACAGATACGCAGTATTTT,CASSSRQTTSTDTQYF
few,TRBJ2-3,TRBV29-1,-,TGCAGCGTAAACAGGGTGGGCACAGATACGCAGTATTTT,CSVNRVGTDTQYF
-,TRBJ2-1,TRBV11-3,-,TGTGCCAGCGGAGCGAGCTCCTACAATGAGCAGTTCTTC,CASGASSYNEQFF